What follows describes a single T cell receptor beta chain. These data originate in a study of sequential checkpoint blockade in melanoma. Study as a whole: After both sequences, patients received maintenance nivolumab.

Profiling relied on immunoSEQ multiplex PCR, and the TCRdb table lists in-frame clones only, not all of them. This table holds roughly 34,000 clones, roughly 90% found once. The CDR3 length is 12 residues. Trimming took off 3 bases at V and 3 bases at J, with 6 bases between the two ends. From germline, CDR1 is MGHRA and CDR2 YSYEKL. The sample's treatment: randomized to nivolumab then ipilimumab (arm A) or the reverse (arm B). This sample comprised CD8+ T cells sorted from blood (inferred from file names), obtained from a patient given nivolumab and ipilimumab in sequence. V gene TRBV4-1 combines with J gene TRBJ2-7; D might be TRBD1 (6 bases). This receptor was taken from a human donor with melanoma. This chain's CDR3 is CASSQTGYEQYF. The CDR3 nucleotides are TGCGCCAGCAGCCAGACAGGCTACGAGCAGTACTTC.